These T cell receptor beta chains were read from a single sample in a study of blood T cell repertoires in COVID-19. Using immunoSEQ multiplex PCR, the repertoire was profiled, and TCRdb retains in-frame clones only, with some absent. The sample holds 290,000 or so clones; around 86% are singletons and the top ten take over 1%. Sequencing was done on a sample of peripheral blood. These TCRs come from a man in his 70s with acute or convalescent COVID-19. The CDR3 runs from the conserved cysteine through the conserved F or W. The D gene is left open where the match is weak. Size tells how often a clone was seen (once, few, many) or the class of an expanded clone, and some rows leave it out.

>TRBV6-2/TRBV6-3|.|TRBJ2-2|.
CASSYSRDGELFF
TGTGCCAGCAGTTACTCGAGGGACGGGGAGCTGTTTTTT
>TRBV28|.|TRBJ1-5|.
CASSSTDNQPQHF
TGTGCCAGTTCATCGACAGACAATCAGCCCCAGCATTTT
>TRBV7-2|.|TRBJ2-5|TRBD2
CASSPSGSETQYF
TGTGCCAGCAGCCCTAGCGGGAGCGAGACCCAGTACTTC
>TRBV4-3|.|TRBJ2-7|TRBD2
CASSPSILGGAYEQYF
TGCGCCAGCAGCCCCTCGATCCTGGGGGGGGCCTACGAGCAGTACTTC
>TRBV5-1|.|TRBJ1-4|.
CASGTGRANEKLFF
TGCGCCAGTGGAACAGGGAGGGCTAATGAAAAACTGTTTTTT
>TRBV18|.|TRBJ2-1|.
CASSPLTPYNEQFF
TGTGCCAGCTCACCTCTGACACCTTACAATGAGCAGTTCTTC
>TRBV9|.|TRBJ1-1|TRBD1
CASSAHPDGQGEAFF
TGTGCCAGCAGCGCCCACCCCGACGGACAGGGGGAAGCTTTCTTT
>TRBV4-3|.|TRBJ1-1|TRBD1
CASSQGQGVVTEAFF
TGCGCCAGCAGCCAAGGACAGGGGGTCGTCACTGAAGCTTTCTTT
>TRBV6-2/TRBV6-3|.|TRBJ1-5|.
CASSYSEDRQPQHF
TGTGCCAGCAGTTACTCGGAGGACCGTCAGCCCCAGCATTTT
>TRBV7-2|once|TRBJ2-5|.
CASSPSRGRETQYF
TGTGCCAGCAGCCCGAGTAGGGGTCGAGAGACCCAGTACTTC
>TRBV5-6|.|TRBJ1-2|.
CASSFIRGTDGYTF
TGTGCCAGCAGCTTCATCCGGGGTACGGATGGCTACACCTTC
>TRBV5-8|.|TRBJ2-7|TRBD2
CASSRGGTSRDYEQYF
TGTGCCAGCAGCCGAGGAGGGACTAGCAGAGACTACGAGCAGTACTTC
>TRBV28|once|TRBJ2-4|.
CASSLMVGGRAKNIQYF
TGTGCCAGCAGTCTCATGGTCGGGGGAAGGGCCAAAAACATTCAGTACTTC